This record looks at one T cell receptor (beta chain) sequence and its context. This record belongs to a study of blood T cell repertoires in COVID-19. Overall study: Material from acute and convalescent COVID-19 was sourced from the United States, Italy and Spain. T cells, B-cell-depleted T cells, or PBMCs provided the cDNA or gDNA that served as material.

Original processing notes: Using reference gene primer amplification, nucleated cell counts were estimated. Produced via immunoSEQ multiplex PCR; TCRdb's table is partial and in-frame only. Clone size and the V and J calls come from that table; the DNA yielded D and trimming. The sample consists of tens of thousands of clones, 87% of them appearing once. Germline V CDR1 and CDR2: LGHDT, YNNKEL (reference sequence). CDR3 length: 15 amino acids. Trimming took off 4 bases at V and 0 bases at J, with 11 bases between the two ends. The chain combines TRBV3-1 (or the pseudogene TRBV3-2) with TRBJ2-3, with D possibly being TRBD1 (5 bases). This clonotype was sampled from a man aged 55 to 70 with acute or convalescent COVID-19. The sequenced sample consisted of peripheral blood. The DNA for the CDR3 is TGTGCCAGCAGCCTCCGACAGATTAGCACAGATACGCAGTATTTT. It encodes CASSLRQISTDTQYF.